This is a list of T cell receptor beta chains from one sample in a study of early T cells in non-severe SARS-CoV-2 infection. TCRdb fed the 5' RACE reads into MiXCR, producing one record per CDR3 protein. The data show roughly 35,000 distinct CDR3 sequences, around 7% seen once. The sequenced sample consisted of whole blood. These TCRs come from an adult who was a healthcare worker with PCR-confirmed SARS-CoV-2 infection or an uninfected control (not recorded which). Both conserved end residues are trimmed from each CDR3. Each record gives: CDR3 length, D gene, V gene, CDR3 protein. D genes are given only for firm matches.

>11|-|TRBV9
ASSPRDRDEQF
>13|-|TRBV6-4
ASSDSAGSYNEQF
>13|TRBD2|TRBV20-1
SARDLAGVDNEQF
>14|-|TRBV11-2
ASSLVGSPNTGELF
>12|-|TRBV20-1
SATTDPNLQGQY
>12|-|TRBV4-1
ASSQEVDPYEQY
>11|TRBD1|TRBV20-1
SAGGRGLNEQY
>10|-|TRBV4-1
ASSFGGEKLF
>13|TRBD1|TRBV12-3/TRBV12-4
ASSLSGTGKETQY
>11|-|TRBV20-1
SARGTRQETQY
>11|-|TRBV12-3/TRBV12-4
ASSLTRGETQY
>9|TRBD2|TRBV11-2
ASSGGETQY
>12|-|TRBV27
ASSSAGTSYEQY
>12|TRBD1|TRBV20-1
SARHGQGHQPQH
>12|-|TRBV3-1
ASSHPNWGHEQF
>9|-|TRBV27
ASSLWGTQY
>15|TRBD2|TRBV5-6
ASSLRASGRAPNEQF
>12|-|TRBV15
ATSALPIAGELF
>13|-|TRBV11-3
ASSRGGQKKETQY
>10|-|TRBV18
ASSTIGDTQY
>12|-|TRBV20-1
SSVRGDTPYEQY
>12|-|TRBV5-1
ASSFGEGYDEQF
>10|-|TRBV30
AWTFSGDTQY
>12|-|TRBV10-3
AISEPGVGYEQY